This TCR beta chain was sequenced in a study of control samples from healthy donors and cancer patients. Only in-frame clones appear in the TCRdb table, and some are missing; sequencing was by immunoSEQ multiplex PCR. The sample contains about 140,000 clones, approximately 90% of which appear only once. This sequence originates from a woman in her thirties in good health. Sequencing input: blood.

CDR3 amino acids: CASSIPYKAPREPQHF. The CDR3 nucleotides read TGTGCCAGTAGTATACCGTACAAGGCCCCTAGGGAGCCCCAGCATTTT. The rearrangement links TRBV19 to TRBJ1-5; D uncertain. The CDR3 covers 16 residues. Trimming stripped 2 bases from V and 8 bases from J, with 19 bases between. Per germline, CDR1 LNHDA and CDR2 SQIVND (reference sequence).